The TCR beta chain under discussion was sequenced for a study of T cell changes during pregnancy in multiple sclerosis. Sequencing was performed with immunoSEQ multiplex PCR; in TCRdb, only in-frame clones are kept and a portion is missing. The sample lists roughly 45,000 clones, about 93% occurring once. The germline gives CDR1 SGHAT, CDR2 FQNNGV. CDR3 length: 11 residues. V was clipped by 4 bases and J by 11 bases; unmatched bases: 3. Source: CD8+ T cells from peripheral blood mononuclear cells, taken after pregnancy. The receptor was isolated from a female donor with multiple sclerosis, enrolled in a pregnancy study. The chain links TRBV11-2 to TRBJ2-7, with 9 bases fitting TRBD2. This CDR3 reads CASSSASGKYF. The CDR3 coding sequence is TGTGCCAGCAGCTCCGCTAGCGGGAAGTACTTC.